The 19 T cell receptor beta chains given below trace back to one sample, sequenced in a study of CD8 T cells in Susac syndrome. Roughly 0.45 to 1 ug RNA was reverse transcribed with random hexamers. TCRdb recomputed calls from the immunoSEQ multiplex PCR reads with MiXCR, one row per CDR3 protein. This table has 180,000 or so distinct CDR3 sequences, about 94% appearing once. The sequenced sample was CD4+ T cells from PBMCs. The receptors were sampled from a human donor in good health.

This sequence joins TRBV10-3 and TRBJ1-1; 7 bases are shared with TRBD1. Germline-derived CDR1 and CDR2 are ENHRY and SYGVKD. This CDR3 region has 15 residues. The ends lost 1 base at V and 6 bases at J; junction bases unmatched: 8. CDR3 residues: CAISELRGRGAEAFF. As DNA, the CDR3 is TGTGCCATCAGTGAGTTGAGGGGGCGCGGGGCTGAAGCTTTCTTT.

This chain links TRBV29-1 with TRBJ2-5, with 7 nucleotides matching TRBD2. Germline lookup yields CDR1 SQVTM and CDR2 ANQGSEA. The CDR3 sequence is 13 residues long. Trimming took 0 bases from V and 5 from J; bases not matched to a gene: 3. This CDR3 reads CSVEDRRGETQYF. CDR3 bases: TGCAGCGTTGAAGATCGGCGGGGGGAGACCCAGTACTTC.

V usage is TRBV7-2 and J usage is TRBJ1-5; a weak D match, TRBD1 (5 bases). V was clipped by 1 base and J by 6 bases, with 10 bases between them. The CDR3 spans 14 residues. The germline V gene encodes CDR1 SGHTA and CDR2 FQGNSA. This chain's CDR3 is CASSLGQTRQPQHF. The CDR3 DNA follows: TGTGCCAGCAGCTTAGGACAGACACGTCAGCCCCAGCATTTT.

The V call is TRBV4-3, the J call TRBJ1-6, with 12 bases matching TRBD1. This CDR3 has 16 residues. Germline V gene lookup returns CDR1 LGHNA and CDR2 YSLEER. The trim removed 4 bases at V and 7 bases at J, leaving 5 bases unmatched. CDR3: CASSPMGQGANSPLHF. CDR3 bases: TGCGCCAGCAGCCCAATGGGACAGGGGGCGAATTCACCCCTCCACTTT.

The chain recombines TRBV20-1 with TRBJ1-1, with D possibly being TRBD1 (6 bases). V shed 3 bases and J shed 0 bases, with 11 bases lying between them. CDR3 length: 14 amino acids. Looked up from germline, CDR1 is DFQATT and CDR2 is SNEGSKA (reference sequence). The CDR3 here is CSASRQVLNTEAFF. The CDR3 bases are TGCAGTGCTAGCAGACAGGTTCTGAACACTGAAGCTTTCTTT.

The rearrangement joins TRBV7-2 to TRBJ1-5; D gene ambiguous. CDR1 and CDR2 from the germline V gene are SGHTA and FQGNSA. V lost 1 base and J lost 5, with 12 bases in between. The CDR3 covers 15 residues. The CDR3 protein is CASSLEAGLYQPQHF. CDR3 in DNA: TGTGCCAGCAGCTTAGAGGCAGGTCTATATCAGCCCCAGCATTTT.

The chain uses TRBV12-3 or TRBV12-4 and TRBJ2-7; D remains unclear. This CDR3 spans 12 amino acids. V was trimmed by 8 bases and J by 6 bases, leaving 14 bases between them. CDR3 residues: CASGAQRAEQYF. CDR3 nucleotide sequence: TGTGCCAGCGGAGCCCAGCGTGCCGAGCAGTACTTC.

The CDR3 is CSVADGFSNQPQHF. The CDR3 nucleotides read TGCAGCGTTGCGGACGGGTTTAGCAATCAGCCCCAGCATTTT. The V and J genes are TRBV29-1 and TRBJ1-5; no clear D. V lost 4 bases to trimming and J lost 0 bases, with 10 bases between them. Germline CDR1 is SQVTM and CDR2 is ANQGSEA. The CDR3 covers 14 residues.

CDR3 sequence reads: CSVEDLPGRNYGYTF. The CDR3 nucleotides are TGCAGCGTTGAAGATCTCCCCGGGCGGAACTATGGCTACACCTTC. The chain joins TRBV29-1 to TRBJ1-2; D unclear. This CDR3 is built from 15 residues. CDR1 is SQVTM, CDR2 ANQGSEA, per germline. Trimming stripped 0 bases from V and 2 bases from J, with 13 bases between.

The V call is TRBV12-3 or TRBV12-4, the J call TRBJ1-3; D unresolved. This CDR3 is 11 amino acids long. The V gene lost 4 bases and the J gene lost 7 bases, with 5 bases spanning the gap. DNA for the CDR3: TGTGCCAGCAGTTCTCGGAACACCATATATTTT. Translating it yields CASSSRNTIYF.

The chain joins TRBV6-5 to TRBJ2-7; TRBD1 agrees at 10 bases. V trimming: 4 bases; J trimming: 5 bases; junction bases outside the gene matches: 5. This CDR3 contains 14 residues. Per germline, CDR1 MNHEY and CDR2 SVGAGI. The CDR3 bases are TGTGCCAGCAGTTTCGACAGGGGGCGCGACGAGCAGTACTTC. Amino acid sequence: CASSFDRGRDEQYF.

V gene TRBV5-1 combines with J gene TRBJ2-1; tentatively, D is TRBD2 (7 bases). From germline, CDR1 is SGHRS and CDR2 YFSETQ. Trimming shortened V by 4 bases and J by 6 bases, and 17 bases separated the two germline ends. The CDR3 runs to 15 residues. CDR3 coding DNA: TGCGCCAGCAGCCCCTCGGAGGGGGGGCGCAATGAGCAGTTCTTC. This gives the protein CASSPSEGGRNEQFF. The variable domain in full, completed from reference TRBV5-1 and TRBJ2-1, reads KAGVTQTPRYLIKTRGQQVTLSCSPISGHRSVSWYQQTPGQGLQFLFEYFSETQRNKGNFPGRFSGRQFSNSRSEMNVSTLELGDSALYLCASSPSEGGRNEQFFGPGTRLTVL.

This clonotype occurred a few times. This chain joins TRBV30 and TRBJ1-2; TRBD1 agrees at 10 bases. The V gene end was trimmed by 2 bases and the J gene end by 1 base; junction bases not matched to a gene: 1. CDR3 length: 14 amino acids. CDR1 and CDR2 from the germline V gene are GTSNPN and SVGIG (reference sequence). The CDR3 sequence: CAWSRDRGNYGYTF. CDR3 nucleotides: TGTGCCTGGAGTCGGGACAGGGGTAACTATGGCTACACCTTC.

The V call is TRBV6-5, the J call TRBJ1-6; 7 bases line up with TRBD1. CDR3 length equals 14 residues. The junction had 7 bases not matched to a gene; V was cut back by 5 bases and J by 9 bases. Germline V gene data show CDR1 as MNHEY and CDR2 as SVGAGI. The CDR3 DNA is TGTGCCAGCAGTCCTCGGACAGGACGTTCACCCCTCCACTTT. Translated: CASSPRTGRSPLHF.

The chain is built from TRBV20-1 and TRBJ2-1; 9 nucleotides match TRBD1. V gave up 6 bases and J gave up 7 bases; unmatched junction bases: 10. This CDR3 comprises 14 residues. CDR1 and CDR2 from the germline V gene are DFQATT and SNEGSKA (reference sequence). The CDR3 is CSAAPGQGTNEQFF. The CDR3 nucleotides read TGCAGTGCAGCTCCGGGACAGGGTACTAATGAGCAGTTCTTC.

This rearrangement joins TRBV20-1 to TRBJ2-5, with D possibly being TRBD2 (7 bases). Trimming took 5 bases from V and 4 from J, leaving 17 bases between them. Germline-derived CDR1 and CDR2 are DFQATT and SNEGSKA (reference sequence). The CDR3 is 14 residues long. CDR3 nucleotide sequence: TGCAGTGCTCCCCTTGGGGGGGGGCTAGAGACCCAGTACTTC. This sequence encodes CSAPLGGGLETQYF.

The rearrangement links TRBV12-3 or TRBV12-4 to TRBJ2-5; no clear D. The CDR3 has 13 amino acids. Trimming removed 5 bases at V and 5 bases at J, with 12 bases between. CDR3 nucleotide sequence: TGTGCCAGCAGTCCCGGACCTTCGGAGACCCAGTACTTC. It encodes CASSPGPSETQYF.

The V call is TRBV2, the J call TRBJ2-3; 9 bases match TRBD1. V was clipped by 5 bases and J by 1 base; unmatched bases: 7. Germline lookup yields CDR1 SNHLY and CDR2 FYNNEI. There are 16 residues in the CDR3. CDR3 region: CASSPGQGRGTDTQYF. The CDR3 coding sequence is TGTGCCAGCAGTCCAGGACAGGGGAGGGGCACAGATACGCAGTATTTT.

CDR3 amino acids: CATSRETGGREKLFF. DNA of the CDR3: TGTGCCACCAGCAGAGAGACAGGGGGCCGAGAAAAACTGTTTTTT. The gene calls are TRBV15 and TRBJ1-4; 10 bases are a match to TRBD1. Looked up from germline, CDR1 is LNHNV and CDR2 is YYDKDF (reference sequence). The length of the CDR3 is 15 residues. V trimming: 0 bases; J trimming: 8 bases; junction bases outside the gene matches: 3.